This T cell receptor beta chain comes out of a study of CD8 T cells in Susac syndrome. This clonotype was seen just once. Random hexamers were used to reverse transcribe about 0.45 to 1 ug of RNA. Each CDR3 protein gets one entry after TCRdb re-called the immunoSEQ multiplex PCR reads with MiXCR. The sample consists of 300,000 to 350,000 distinct CDR3 sequences, around 90% of them appearing once. There are 17 residues in the CDR3. V was pared by 0 bases and J by 8 bases, with 9 bases of the junction left unmatched. Germline assignment: CDR1 SGHTA and CDR2 FQGTGA. Sequencing was carried out using CD4+ T cells from PBMCs. The rearrangement links TRBV7-3 to TRBJ2-1; TRBD2 matches 11 bases. This receptor was identified in a human donor with multiple sclerosis. The CDR3, as DNA: TGTGCCAGCAGCTTAACGTCGGGGCTAGCGGGAGGAGATGAGCAGTTCTTC. This encodes CASSLTSGLAGGDEQFF.